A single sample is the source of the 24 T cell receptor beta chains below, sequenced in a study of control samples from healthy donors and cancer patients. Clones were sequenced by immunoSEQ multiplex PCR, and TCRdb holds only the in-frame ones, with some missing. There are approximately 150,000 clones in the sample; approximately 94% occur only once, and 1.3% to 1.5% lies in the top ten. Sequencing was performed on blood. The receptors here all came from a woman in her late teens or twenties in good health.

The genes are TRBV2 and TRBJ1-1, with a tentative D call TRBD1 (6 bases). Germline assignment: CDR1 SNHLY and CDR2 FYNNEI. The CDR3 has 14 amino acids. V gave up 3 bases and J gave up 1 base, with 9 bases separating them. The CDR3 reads CASSDRGRNTEAFF. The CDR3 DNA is TGTGCCAGCAGTGACAGGGGTAGGAACACTGAAGCTTTCTTT.

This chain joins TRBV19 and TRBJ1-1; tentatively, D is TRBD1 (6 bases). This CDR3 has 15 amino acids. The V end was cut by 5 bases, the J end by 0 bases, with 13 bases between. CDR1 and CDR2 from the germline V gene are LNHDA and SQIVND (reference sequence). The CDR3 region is CASSSWTVMNTEAFF. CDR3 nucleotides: TGTGCCAGTAGTTCTTGGACAGTTATGAACACTGAAGCTTTCTTT.

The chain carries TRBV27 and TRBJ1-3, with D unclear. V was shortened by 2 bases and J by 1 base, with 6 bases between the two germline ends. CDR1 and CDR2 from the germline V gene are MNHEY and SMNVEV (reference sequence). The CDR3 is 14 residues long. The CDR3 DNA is TGTGCCAGCAGTTTAAGGGCTTCTGGAAACACCATATATTTT. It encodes CASSLRASGNTIYF.

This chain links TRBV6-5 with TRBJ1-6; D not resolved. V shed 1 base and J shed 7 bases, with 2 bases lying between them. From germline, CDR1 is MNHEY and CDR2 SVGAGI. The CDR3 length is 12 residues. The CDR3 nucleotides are TGTGCCAGCAGTTACTTCAATTCACCCCTCCACTTT. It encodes CASSYFNSPLHF.

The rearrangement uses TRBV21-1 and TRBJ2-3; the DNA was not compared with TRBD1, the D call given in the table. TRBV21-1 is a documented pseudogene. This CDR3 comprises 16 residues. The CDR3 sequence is CASSIPGQGAGDTQYF. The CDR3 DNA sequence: TGTGCCAGCAGCATACCTGGACAGGGGGCGGGAGATACGCAGTATTTT.

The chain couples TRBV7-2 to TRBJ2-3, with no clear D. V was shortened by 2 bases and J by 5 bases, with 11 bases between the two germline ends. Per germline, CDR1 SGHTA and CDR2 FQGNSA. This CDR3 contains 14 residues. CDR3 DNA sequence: TGTGCCAGCAGCTTAAGGAGTGGGCGAGATACGCAGTATTTT. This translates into CASSLRSGRDTQYF.

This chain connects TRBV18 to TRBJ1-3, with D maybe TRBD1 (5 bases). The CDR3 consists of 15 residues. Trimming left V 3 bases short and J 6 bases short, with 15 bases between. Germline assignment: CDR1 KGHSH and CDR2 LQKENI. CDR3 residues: CASSPGPSLTNTIYF. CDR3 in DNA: TGTGCCAGCTCACCGGGGCCAAGTTTAACAAACACCATATATTTT.

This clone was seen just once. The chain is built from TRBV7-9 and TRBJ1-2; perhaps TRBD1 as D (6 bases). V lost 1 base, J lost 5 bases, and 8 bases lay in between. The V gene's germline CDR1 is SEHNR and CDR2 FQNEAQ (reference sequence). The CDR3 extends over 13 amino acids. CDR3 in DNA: TGTGCCAGCAGCTTAGTGGACAGTTATGGCTACACCTTC. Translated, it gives CASSLVDSYGYTF.

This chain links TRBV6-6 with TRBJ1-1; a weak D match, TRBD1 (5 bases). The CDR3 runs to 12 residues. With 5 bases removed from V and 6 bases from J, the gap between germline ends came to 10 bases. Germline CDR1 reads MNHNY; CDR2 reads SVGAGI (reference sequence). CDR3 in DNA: TGTGCCAGCAGTCGACAGATCCCTGAAGCTTTCTTT. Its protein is CASSRQIPEAFF.

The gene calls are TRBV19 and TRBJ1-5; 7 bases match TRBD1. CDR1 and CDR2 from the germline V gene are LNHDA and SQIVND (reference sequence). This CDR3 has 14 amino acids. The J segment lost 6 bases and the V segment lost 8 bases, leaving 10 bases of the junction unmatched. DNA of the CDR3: TGTGCCAGTGAGGGGGCAGGGAGAGGTCAGCCCCAGCATTTT. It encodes CASEGAGRGQPQHF. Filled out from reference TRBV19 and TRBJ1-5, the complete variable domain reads DGGITQSPKYLFRKEGQNVTLSCEQNLNHDAMYWYRQDPGQGLRLIYYSQIVNDFQKGDIAEGYSVSREKKESFPLTVTSAQKNPTAFYLCASEGAGRGQPQHFGDGTRLSIL.

The CDR3 DNA follows: TGTGCCAGCAGCTTAGATTCCCATATAGCGCAGTACTTC. Protein sequence: CASSLDSHIAQYF. The chain combines TRBV11-2 with TRBJ2-7; D gene uncertain. Germline V gene lookup returns CDR1 SGHAT and CDR2 FQNNGV. Trimming removed 0 bases at V and 9 bases at J, with 12 bases between. This CDR3 is 13 amino acids long.

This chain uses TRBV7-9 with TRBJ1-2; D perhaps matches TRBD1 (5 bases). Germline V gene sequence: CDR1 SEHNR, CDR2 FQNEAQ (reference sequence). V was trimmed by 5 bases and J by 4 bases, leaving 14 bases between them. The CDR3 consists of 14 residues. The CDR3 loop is CASSLTVPLYGYTF. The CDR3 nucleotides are TGTGCCAGCAGCCTGACAGTACCCCTCTATGGCTACACCTTC.

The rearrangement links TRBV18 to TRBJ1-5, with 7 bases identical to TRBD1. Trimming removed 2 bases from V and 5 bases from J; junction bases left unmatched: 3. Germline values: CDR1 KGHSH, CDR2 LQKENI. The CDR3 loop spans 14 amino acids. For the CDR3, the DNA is TGTGCCAGCTCACCAACAGGGGCCCATCAGCCCCAGCATTTT. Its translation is CASSPTGAHQPQHF.

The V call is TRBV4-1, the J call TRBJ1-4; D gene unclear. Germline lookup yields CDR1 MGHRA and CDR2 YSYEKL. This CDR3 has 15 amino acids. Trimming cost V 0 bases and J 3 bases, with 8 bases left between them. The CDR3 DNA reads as TGCGCCAGCAGCCAAGAGGGCGGGTCTAATGAAAAACTGTTTTTT. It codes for CASSQEGGSNEKLFF.

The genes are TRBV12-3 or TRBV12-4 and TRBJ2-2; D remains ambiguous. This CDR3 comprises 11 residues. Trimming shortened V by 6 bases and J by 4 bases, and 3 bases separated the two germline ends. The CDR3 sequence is CASRGTGELFF. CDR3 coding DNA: TGTGCCAGCAGGGGCACCGGGGAGCTGTTTTTT.

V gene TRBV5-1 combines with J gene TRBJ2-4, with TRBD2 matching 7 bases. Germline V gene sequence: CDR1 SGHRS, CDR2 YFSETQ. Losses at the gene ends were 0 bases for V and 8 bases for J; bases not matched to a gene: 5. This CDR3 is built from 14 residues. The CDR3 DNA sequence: TGCGCCAGCAGCTTGGAAGTGGGAGGGTACATTCAGTACTTC. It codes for CASSLEVGGYIQYF. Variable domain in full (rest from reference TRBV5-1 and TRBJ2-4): KAGVTQTPRYLIKTRGQQVTLSCSPISGHRSVSWYQQTPGQGLQFLFEYFSETQRNKGNFPGRFSGRQFSNSRSEMNVSTLELGDSALYLCASSLEVGGYIQYFGAGTRLSVL.

The CDR3 DNA reads TGTGCCAGCAGTCCCCGGGGCCCAGATACGCAGTATTTT. It translates to CASSPRGPDTQYF. The V call is TRBV28, the J call TRBJ2-3, with D perhaps TRBD1 or TRBD2 (5 bases each). This CDR3 comprises 13 residues. Germline V gene lookup returns CDR1 MDHEN and CDR2 SYDVKM. V was shortened by 5 bases and J by 4 bases, with 10 bases between the two germline ends. The full variable domain, its missing parts supplied by reference TRBV28 and TRBJ2-3, is DVKVTQSSRYLVKRTGEKVFLECVQDMDHENMFWYRQDPGLGLRLIYFSYDVKMKEKGDIPEGYSVSREKKERFSLILESASTNQTSMYLCASSPRGPDTQYFGPGTRLTVL.

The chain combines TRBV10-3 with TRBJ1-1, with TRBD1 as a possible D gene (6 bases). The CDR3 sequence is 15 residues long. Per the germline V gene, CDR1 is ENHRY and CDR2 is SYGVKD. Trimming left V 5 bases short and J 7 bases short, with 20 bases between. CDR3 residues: CAISRFGGLDNEAFF. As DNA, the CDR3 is TGTGCCATCAGTCGGTTCGGGGGGCTCGACAATGAAGCTTTCTTT.

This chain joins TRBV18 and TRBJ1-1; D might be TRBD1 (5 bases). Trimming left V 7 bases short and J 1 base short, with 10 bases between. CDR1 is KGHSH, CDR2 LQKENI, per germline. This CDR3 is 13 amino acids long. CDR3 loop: CASYGTQNTEAFF. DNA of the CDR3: TGTGCCAGCTATGGGACGCAGAACACTGAAGCTTTCTTT.

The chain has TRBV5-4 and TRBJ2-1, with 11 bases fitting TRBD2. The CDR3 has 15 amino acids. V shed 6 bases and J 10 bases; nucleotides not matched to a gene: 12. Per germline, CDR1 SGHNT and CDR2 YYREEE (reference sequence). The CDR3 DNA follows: TGTGCCAGCACCCTGATGACTAGCGGGGTTACCGAGCAGTTCTTC. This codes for CASTLMTSGVTEQFF.

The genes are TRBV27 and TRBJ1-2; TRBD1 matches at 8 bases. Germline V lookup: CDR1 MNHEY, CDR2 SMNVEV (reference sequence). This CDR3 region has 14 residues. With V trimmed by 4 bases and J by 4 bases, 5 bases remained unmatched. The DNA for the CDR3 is TGTGCCAGCAGTTCTCCAGGGGGCGTCTATGGCTACACCTTC. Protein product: CASSSPGGVYGYTF.

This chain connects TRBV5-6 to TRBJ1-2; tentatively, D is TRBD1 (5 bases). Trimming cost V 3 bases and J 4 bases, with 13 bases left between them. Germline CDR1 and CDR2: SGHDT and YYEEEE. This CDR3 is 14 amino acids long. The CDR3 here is CASSWDVLTYGYTF. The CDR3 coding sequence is TGTGCCAGCAGCTGGGACGTACTCACCTATGGCTACACCTTC.

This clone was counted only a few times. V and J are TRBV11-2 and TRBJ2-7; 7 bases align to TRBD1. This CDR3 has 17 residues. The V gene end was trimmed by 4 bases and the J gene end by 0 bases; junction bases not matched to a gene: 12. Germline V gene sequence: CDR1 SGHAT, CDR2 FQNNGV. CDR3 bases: TGTGCCAGCAGCTCCCTTACAGGGGCTAGAAGCTCCTACGAGCAGTACTTC. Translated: CASSSLTGARSSYEQYF.

CDR3 region: CASSFNGGELFF. The CDR3 region has the DNA TGTGCCAGCAGCTTTAACGGGGGCGAACTGTTTTTT. The chain links TRBV7-2 to TRBJ1-4, with TRBD1 as a possible D gene (6 bases). CDR3 length equals 12 residues. V was clipped by 3 bases and J by 12 bases, with 11 bases between them. Looked up from germline, CDR1 is SGHTA and CDR2 is FQGNSA. The complete variable domain, with remaining parts taken from reference TRBV7-2 and TRBJ1-4, reads GAGVSQSPSNKVTEKGKDVELRCDPISGHTALYWYRQSLGQGLEFLIYFQGNSAPDKSGLPSDRFSAERTGGSVSTLTIQRTQQEDSAVYLCASSFNGGELFFGSGTQLSVL.